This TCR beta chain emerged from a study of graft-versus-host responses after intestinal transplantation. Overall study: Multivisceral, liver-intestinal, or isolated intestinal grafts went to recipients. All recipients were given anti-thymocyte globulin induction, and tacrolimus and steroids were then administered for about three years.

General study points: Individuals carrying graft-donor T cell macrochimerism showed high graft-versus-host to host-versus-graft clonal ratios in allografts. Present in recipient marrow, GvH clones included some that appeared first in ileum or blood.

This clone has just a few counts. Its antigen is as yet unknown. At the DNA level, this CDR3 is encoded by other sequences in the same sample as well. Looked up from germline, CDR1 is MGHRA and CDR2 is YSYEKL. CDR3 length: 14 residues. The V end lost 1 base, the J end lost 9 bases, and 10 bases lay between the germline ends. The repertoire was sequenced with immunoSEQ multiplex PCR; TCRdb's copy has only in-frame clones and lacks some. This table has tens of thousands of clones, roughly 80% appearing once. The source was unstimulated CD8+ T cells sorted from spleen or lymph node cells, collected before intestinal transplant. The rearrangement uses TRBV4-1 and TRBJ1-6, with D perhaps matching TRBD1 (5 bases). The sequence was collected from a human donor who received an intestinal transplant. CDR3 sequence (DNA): TGCGCCAGCAGCCAAGCCGGGGGAGGTTCACCCCTCCACTTT. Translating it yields CASSQAGGGSPLHF.